Shown below are 24 T cell receptor beta chains from a single sample sequenced in a study of beta chain features in type 1 diabetes. The isolated RNA, all of it, was reverse transcribed, so expressed TCRB transcripts were what got sequenced. Using immunoSEQ multiplex PCR, the repertoire was profiled, and TCRdb retains in-frame clones only, with some absent. In the table there are 30,000 to 40,000 clones, roughly 67% of which are singletons. The sequencing sample was made of Tregs from blood. Receptors were obtained from a woman between 25 and 40 years old in good health.

This chain joins TRBV29-1 and TRBJ1-1; 8 nucleotides match TRBD1. The CDR3 loop spans 12 amino acids. Germline values: CDR1 SQVTM, CDR2 ANQGSEA. With V trimmed by 8 bases and J by 5 bases, 7 bases remained unmatched. The CDR3 DNA sequence: TGCAGCTTTAGGACAGGGAAGACTGAAGCTTTCTTT. Its protein product is CSFRTGKTEAFF.

V and J are TRBV6-1 and TRBJ2-1; maybe TRBD1 (5 bases). The germline V gene has CDR1 MNHNS and CDR2 SASEGT. CDR3 length equals 14 residues. V lost 8 bases, J lost 0 bases, and 11 bases lay in between. The CDR3 sequence: CASLRTGSYNEQFF. The CDR3 DNA reads as TGTGCCAGCCTTCGAACAGGCTCCTACAATGAGCAGTTCTTC.

V usage is TRBV7-2 and J usage is TRBJ1-4, with 7 bases fitting TRBD1. J gave up 0 bases and V 6 bases, and 10 bases lay outside the gene matches. The CDR3 has 17 amino acids. Germline V gene data show CDR1 as SGHTA and CDR2 as FQGNSA. The CDR3 spells CASSRRTGLATNEKLFF. For the CDR3, the DNA is TGTGCCAGCAGTCGACGGACAGGTTTGGCAACTAATGAAAAACTGTTTTTT.

In its sample, this clone was seen a few times. The V gene is TRBV18, the J gene TRBJ2-1, with TRBD2 matching 10 bases. Germline V gene lookup returns CDR1 KGHSH and CDR2 LQKENI. This CDR3 contains 16 residues. J was trimmed by 0 bases and V by 6 bases; bases with no gene match: 5. The CDR3 sequence is CASSPGLAASYNEQFF. The CDR3 nucleotides are TGTGCCAGCTCCCCAGGACTAGCGGCCTCCTACAATGAGCAGTTCTTC.

This clone was counted a few times. The genes are TRBV29-1 and TRBJ2-1, with D tentatively TRBD2 (6 bases). Trimming removed 3 bases at V and 4 bases at J, with 10 bases between. Germline lookup yields CDR1 SQVTM and CDR2 ANQGSEA. The CDR3 consists of 13 residues. CDR3 nucleotides: TGCAGCGTTGAGAGACTAGTTTACAATGAGCAGTTCTTC. As protein: CSVERLVYNEQFF.

V gene TRBV7-8 combines with J gene TRBJ1-1; D is possibly TRBD1 (6 bases). V was shortened by 3 bases and J by 0 bases, with 8 bases between the two germline ends. The germline V gene encodes CDR1 SGHVS and CDR2 FQNEAQ. The length of the CDR3 is 14 residues. CDR3 amino acids: CASSLAGVNTEAFF. Written as DNA, the CDR3 is TGTGCCAGCAGCTTGGCAGGGGTGAACACTGAAGCTTTCTTT.

This chain links TRBV13 with TRBJ1-1; a possible D gene is TRBD1 (6 bases). From germline, CDR1 is PRHDT and CDR2 FYEKMQ (reference sequence). This CDR3 has 15 amino acids. V lost 7 bases to trimming and J lost 1 base, with 16 bases between them. CDR3 in DNA: TGTGCCAGCACCAGGGGTCTTAATCAGAACACTGAAGCTTTCTTT. It yields the protein CASTRGLNQNTEAFF.

V gene TRBV11-2 combines with J gene TRBJ1-5; D is unclear. The length of the CDR3 is 14 residues. Germline values: CDR1 SGHAT, CDR2 FQNNGV. Trimming shortened V by 1 base and J by 4 bases, and 8 bases separated the two germline ends. The CDR3 nucleotides are TGTGCCAGCAGCTTAGTATCGGGGAATCAGCCCCAGCATTTT. This gives the protein CASSLVSGNQPQHF.

The chain joins TRBV2 to TRBJ2-2; perhaps TRBD2 as D (6 bases). Germline V gene sequence: CDR1 SNHLY, CDR2 FYNNEI. CDR3 length: 13 residues. V lost 6 bases and J 5 bases, leaving 10 bases between the germline ends. CDR3 sequence: CASSQGGTGELFF. DNA of the CDR3: TGTGCCAGCAGCCAGGGAGGAACCGGGGAGCTGTTTTTT. Full variable domain (rest looked up from reference TRBV2 and TRBJ2-2): EPEVTQTPSHQVTQMGQEVILRCVPISNHLYFYWYRQILGQKVEFLVSFYNNEISEKSEIFDDQFSVERPDGSNFTLKIRSTKLEDSAMYFCASSQGGTGELFFGEGSRLTVL.

Only a few counts were recorded for this clone. Written as DNA, the CDR3 is TGCAGCGTTGAAGATACAGGGTGGGAGACCCAGTACTTC. Amino acid sequence: CSVEDTGWETQYF. This rearrangement joins TRBV29-1 to TRBJ2-5; D perhaps matches TRBD1 (6 bases). CDR1 SQVTM and CDR2 ANQGSEA come from the germline V gene. The CDR3 length is 13 residues. Trimming removed 0 bases at V and 5 bases at J, with 10 bases between.

This clone occurred a few times. This rearrangement joins TRBV6-5 to TRBJ2-3; TRBD1 agrees at 8 bases. Germline V gene data show CDR1 as MNHEY and CDR2 as SVGAGI. The junction had 3 bases not matched to a gene; V was cut back by 0 bases and J by 4 bases. The CDR3 spans 15 residues. In nucleotides, the CDR3 is TGTGCCAGCAGTTACTCGGACAGGGCCCCAGATACGCAGTATTTT. The encoded protein is CASSYSDRAPDTQYF.

This rearrangement joins TRBV5-1 to TRBJ1-6; perhaps TRBD1 as D (6 bases). Trimming left V 4 bases short and J 6 bases short, with 11 bases between. CDR1 is SGHRS, CDR2 YFSETQ, per germline. The CDR3 loop spans 14 amino acids. The DNA of the CDR3 is TGCGCCAGCAGCCCGGGACATCGTAATTCACCCCTCCACTTT. Encoded protein: CASSPGHRNSPLHF.

V is TRBV6-6 and J is TRBJ2-7; 9 bases match TRBD2. This CDR3 comprises 15 residues. CDR1 and CDR2 (germline): MNHNY, SVGAGI (reference sequence). V gave up 1 base and J gave up 6 bases; unmatched junction bases: 7. CDR3 coding DNA: TGTGCCAGCAGTTACTTGGCGGGAGGGCCCGGCGAGCAGTACTTC. It encodes CASSYLAGGPGEQYF.

The CDR3 sequence is CASSWGTRAGELFF. The CDR3 DNA follows: TGTGCCAGCAGCTGGGGAACCAGGGCCGGGGAGCTGTTTTTT. J is TRBJ2-2 and V is TRBV5-4; a possible D gene is TRBD1 (5 bases). Germline V CDR1 and CDR2: SGHNT, YYREEE (reference sequence). The CDR3 sequence is 14 residues long. V lost 3 bases and J 6 bases, leaving 12 bases between the germline ends.

The genes are TRBV7-8 and TRBJ2-7, with 8 positions matching TRBD2. The CDR3 is made up of 16 amino acids. Germline V CDR1 and CDR2: SGHVS, FQNEAQ. The J segment lost 1 base and the V segment lost 1 base, leaving 6 bases of the junction unmatched. CDR3 sequence: CASSLEGSGSSYEQYF. The DNA for the CDR3 is TGTGCCAGCAGCTTAGAAGGGAGCGGGAGTTCCTACGAGCAGTACTTC.

The chain links TRBV7-2 to TRBJ2-3; 8 bases line up with TRBD2. Germline-derived CDR1 and CDR2 are SGHTA and FQGNSA. Trimming at V came to 1 base and at J to 4 bases, leaving 10 bases not matched to a gene. The CDR3 spans 17 residues. CDR3 coding DNA: TGTGCCAGCAGCTTAGACGCCGGCGGGAGGTTGTCAGATACGCAGTATTTT. Translation gives CASSLDAGGRLSDTQYF.

Details on this clone: Other DNA variants within this sample encode the same CDR3. The V call is TRBV29-1, the J call TRBJ2-3; 8 nucleotides line up with TRBD2. Germline V gene lookup returns CDR1 SQVTM and CDR2 ANQGSEA. The CDR3 has 14 amino acids. V lost 6 bases and J lost 4; bases outside the gene matches: 9. CDR3 protein: CSVPRGGVADTQYF. CDR3 bases: TGCAGCGTACCACGGGGGGGAGTGGCAGATACGCAGTATTTT.

J is TRBJ1-1 and V is TRBV7-2, with a possible D match to TRBD1 (5 bases). CDR3 length equals 13 residues. The V gene's germline CDR1 is SGHTA and CDR2 FQGNSA. With 2 bases removed from V and 3 bases from J, the gap between germline ends came to 7 bases. CDR3 amino acids: CASSLIQDTEAFF. CDR3 DNA sequence: TGTGCCAGCAGCTTAATACAGGACACTGAAGCTTTCTTT.

This clone has just a few counts. The chain carries TRBV7-9 and TRBJ2-3; TRBD1 agrees at 10 bases. The V segment lost 1 base and the J segment 5 bases; nucleotides outside the gene matches: 3. Germline V gene lookup returns CDR1 SEHNR and CDR2 FQNEAQ (reference sequence). The CDR3 spans 15 residues. The DNA for the CDR3 is TGTGCCAGCAGCTTAGGACAGGGGGCAAGAGATACGCAGTATTTT. Its protein is CASSLGQGARDTQYF.

The chain recombines TRBV28 with TRBJ2-7; D is perhaps TRBD2 (5 bases). CDR1 and CDR2 from the germline V gene are MDHEN and SYDVKM. Trimming pared 3 bases from V and 7 bases from J, leaving 7 bases between. The CDR3 length is 11 residues. CDR3 DNA sequence: TGTGCCAGCAGTTTGAGACTAGAGCAGTACTTC. Residues: CASSLRLEQYF.

To note about this clone: A junction end diverges from the germline sequence, so it may reflect a read error. The rearrangement links TRBV28 to TRBJ2-7; D is unresolved. This CDR3 region has 12 residues. In germline, CDR1 is MDHEN, CDR2 SYDVKM. In nucleotides, the CDR3 is TGTGTCAGCAGTCTCCGCCAGTACGAGCAGTACTTC. Translated, it gives CVSSLRQYEQYF.

The chain employs TRBV10-3 and TRBJ1-3; D not resolved. CDR3 size: 12 residues. Germline V lookup: CDR1 ENHRY, CDR2 SYGVKD. V was pared by 6 bases and J by 0 bases, with 3 bases between. The CDR3 region is CAIRSSGNTIYF. The CDR3 DNA reads TGTGCCATCAGGAGCTCTGGAAACACCATATATTTT.

The chain uses TRBV28 and TRBJ1-2; 9 bases are shared with TRBD1. Trimming took 2 bases from V and 8 from J; bases not matched to a gene: 9. This CDR3 is built from 15 residues. CDR1 is MDHEN, CDR2 SYDVKM, per germline. CDR3 nucleotides: TGTGCCAGCAGTTTAGCATCCGGGACAGGGCTGGGCTACACCTTC. Its protein is CASSLASGTGLGYTF.

This chain links TRBV7-2 with TRBJ2-5; TRBD1 might be the D (5 bases). The length of the CDR3 is 15 residues. Germline V gives CDR1 SGHTA, CDR2 FQGNSA. The V end lost 5 bases, the J end lost 1 base, and 14 bases lay between the germline ends. In DNA, the CDR3 is TGTGCCAGCAGCGATAGCAGGGCCCCCCAAGAGACCCAGTACTTC. Translating gives CASSDSRAPQETQYF.